The clone carrying this TCR beta chain was detected only once. CDR1 and CDR2 from the germline V gene are SGHTA and FQGNSA. The CDR3 loop spans 12 amino acids. Trimming shortened V by 2 bases and J by 8 bases, and 8 bases separated the two germline ends. This record comes from a study of blood T cell repertoires in COVID-19. Data came from immunoSEQ multiplex PCR; TCRdb stores just in-frame clones and leaves some out. The profile shows roughly 230,000 clones, more than 65% of them singletons. This chain joins TRBV7-2 and TRBJ2-3; no clear D gene. The sequencing input was peripheral blood. The clonotype was recovered from a woman of 80 years or more with acute or convalescent COVID-19. CDR3 in amino acids: CASSLKTRTQYF. The CDR3 DNA follows: TGTGCCAGCAGCTTAAAGACTCGTACGCAGTATTTT.